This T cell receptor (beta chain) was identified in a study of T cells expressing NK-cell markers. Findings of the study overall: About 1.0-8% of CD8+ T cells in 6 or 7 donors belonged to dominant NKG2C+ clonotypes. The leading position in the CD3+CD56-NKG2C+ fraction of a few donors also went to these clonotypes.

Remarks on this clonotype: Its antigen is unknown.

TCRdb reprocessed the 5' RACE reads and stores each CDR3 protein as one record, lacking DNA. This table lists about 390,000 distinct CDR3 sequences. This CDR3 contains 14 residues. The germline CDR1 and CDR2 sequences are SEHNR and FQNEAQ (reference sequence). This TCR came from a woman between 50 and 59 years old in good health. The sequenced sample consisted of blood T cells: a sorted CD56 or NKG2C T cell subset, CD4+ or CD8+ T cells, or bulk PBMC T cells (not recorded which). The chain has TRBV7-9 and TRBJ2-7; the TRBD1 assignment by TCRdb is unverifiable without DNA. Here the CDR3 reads CASSAPGQGTEQYF.